The 25 T cell receptor beta chains listed next were all sequenced from one sample in a study of shared clonotypes between healthy human individuals. Naivety among CD8 cells was defined by CD45RO negativity and positive CCR7 selection, thereby excluding terminally differentiated effector memory CD45RA+ cells. The protocol was immunoSEQ multiplex PCR, while the TCRdb copy is restricted to in-frame clones and leaves out a portion. The sample carries about 1,800,000 clones, approximately 94% recorded once. The sample taken for sequencing was naive CD8+ T cells sorted from blood. The receptors stem from a man between 18 and 29 years old in good health.

The chain recombines TRBV19 with TRBJ1-1; D is undetermined. Germline lookup yields CDR1 LNHDA and CDR2 SQIVND (reference sequence). V dropped 1 base and J dropped 8 bases, with 11 bases sitting between them. CDR3 length: 13 residues. The chain's CDR3 is CASSIVGSVEAFF. The CDR3 DNA sequence: TGTGCCAGTAGTATAGTAGGGTCGGTGGAAGCTTTCTTT.

The sample holds one count of this clone. Distinct nucleotide sequences in the sample also encode this CDR3. This sequence joins TRBV6-1 and TRBJ1-1; D remains ambiguous. Deletions cut 1 base from V and 0 bases from J, with 6 bases between. This CDR3 has 14 amino acids. Germline values: CDR1 MNHNS, CDR2 SASEGT. The DNA of the CDR3 is TGTGCCAGCAGTGAAGGACTCATGAACACTGAAGCTTTCTTT. It specifies CASSEGLMNTEAFF.

This CDR3 reads CASSSDGLAGGPTYEQYF. CDR3 DNA sequence: TGTGCCAGCAGCTCGGACGGACTAGCGGGAGGGCCAACCTACGAGCAGTACTTC. This chain joins TRBV7-9 and TRBJ2-7; TRBD2 matches at 15 bases. In germline, CDR1 is SEHNR, CDR2 FQNEAQ (reference sequence). The CDR3 spans 18 residues. J gave up 2 bases and V 4 bases, and 9 bases lay outside the gene matches. Drawing the rest from reference TRBV7-9 and TRBJ2-7, the complete variable domain is DTGVSQNPRHKITKRGQNVTFRCDPISEHNRLYWYRQTLGQGPEFLTYFQNEAQLEKSRLLSDRFSAERPKGSFSTLEIQRTEQGDSAMYLCASSSDGLAGGPTYEQYFGPGTRLTVT.

The chain has TRBV27 and TRBJ1-2; 7 bases line up with TRBD1. V lost 0 bases, J lost 6 bases, and 7 bases stayed unmatched. CDR1 and CDR2 from the germline V gene are MNHEY and SMNVEV (reference sequence). The CDR3 has 15 amino acids. The CDR3 sequence is CASSLSMKGADGYTF. The CDR3 bases are TGTGCCAGCAGTTTATCGATGAAGGGGGCAGATGGCTACACCTTC.

This clone was seen once. The rearrangement joins TRBV6-4 to TRBJ2-7, with 11 bases identical to TRBD1. The germline CDR1 and CDR2 sequences are MRHNA and SNTAGT. There are 14 residues in the CDR3. V shed 3 bases, J shed 4 bases, and the junction held 2 bases outside the gene matches. The CDR3 nucleotides are TGTGCCAGCAGTGAAAGGGACAGGGGGTACGAGCAGTACTTC. It codes for CASSERDRGYEQYF.

The chain employs TRBV28 and TRBJ2-3; TRBD2 matches 7 bases. This CDR3 has 15 amino acids. Germline V CDR1 and CDR2: MDHEN, SYDVKM. The V segment lost 6 bases and the J segment 2 bases; nucleotides outside the gene matches: 8. Here the CDR3 DNA reads TGTGCCAGCAGGAATACACGGGACTACACAGATACGCAGTATTTT. Amino acids: CASRNTRDYTDTQYF.

Points on this clone: Other DNA sequences in this sample translate to the same CDR3. The chain joins TRBV5-1 to TRBJ2-7; TRBD1 matches 7 bases. V was clipped by 0 bases and J by 2 bases; unmatched bases: 5. Germline V CDR1 and CDR2: SGHRS, YFSETQ. The CDR3 runs 15 residues. In DNA, the CDR3 is TGCGCCAGCAGCTTGGAGCCCGGACAGGCCTACGAGCAGTACTTC. It codes for CASSLEPGQAYEQYF. Full variable domain (missing parts from reference TRBV5-1 and TRBJ2-7): KAGVTQTPRYLIKTRGQQVTLSCSPISGHRSVSWYQQTPGQGLQFLFEYFSETQRNKGNFPGRFSGRQFSNSRSEMNVSTLELGDSALYLCASSLEPGQAYEQYFGPGTRLTVT.

This chain connects TRBV7-8 to TRBJ2-3; no clear D. This CDR3 is built from 16 residues. Trimming took 2 bases from V and 0 from J, leaving 12 bases between them. Per the germline V gene, CDR1 is SGHVS and CDR2 is FQNEAQ. Here the CDR3 reads CASSLLTQYSTDTQYF. Written as DNA, the CDR3 is TGTGCCAGCAGCTTATTAACACAGTATAGCACAGATACGCAGTATTTT.

In regard to this clone: This sample includes further DNA sequences coding for the same CDR3. The J gene is TRBJ1-6, the V gene TRBV9, with D maybe TRBD1 (5 bases). The germline V and J ends were trimmed by 3 bases and 9 bases, with 7 bases remaining between them. The CDR3 totals 12 residues. Germline CDR1 is SGDLS and CDR2 is YYNGEE. CDR3 in amino acids: CASSGGTSPLHF. DNA of the CDR3: TGTGCCAGCAGCGGGGGGACTTCACCCCTCCACTTT.

The rearrangement uses TRBV19 and TRBJ2-1; 10 bases agree with TRBD2. This CDR3 comprises 15 residues. Trimming at V came to 1 base and at J to 7 bases, leaving 4 bases not matched to a gene. CDR1 and CDR2 from the germline V gene are LNHDA and SQIVND (reference sequence). The CDR3 DNA reads TGTGCCAGTAGTATAGCTAGCGGGGGTGGGAATGAGCAGTTCTTC. As protein: CASSIASGGGNEQFF.

This chain links TRBV29-1 with TRBJ2-1; weak D call: TRBD2 (5 bases). The germline CDR1 and CDR2 sequences are SQVTM and ANQGSEA. There are 13 residues in the CDR3. In nucleotides, the CDR3 is TGCAGTGACTACGGCAGCGAATACAATGAGCAGTTCTTC. Amino acids: CSDYGSEYNEQFF.

The chain is built from TRBV9 and TRBJ2-5, with D uncertain. Per germline, CDR1 SGDLS and CDR2 YYNGEE. Trimming pared 7 bases from V and 1 base from J, leaving 8 bases between. The CDR3 consists of 12 residues. CDR3 amino acids: CASGPSQETQYF. CDR3 nucleotides: TGTGCCAGCGGGCCGAGCCAAGAGACCCAGTACTTC.

The gene calls are TRBV5-4 and TRBJ2-6, with no clear D. Germline-derived CDR1 and CDR2 are SGHNT and YYREEE (reference sequence). Trimming removed 4 bases from V and 4 bases from J, with 12 bases in between. This CDR3 comprises 15 residues. The CDR3 reads CASSAVGAGANVLTF. CDR3 bases: TGTGCCAGCAGCGCTGTGGGTGCCGGGGCCAACGTCCTGACTTTC.

The rearrangement links TRBV2 to TRBJ2-7, with TRBD2 identical over 7 bases. In germline, CDR1 is SNHLY, CDR2 FYNNEI. The CDR3 is made up of 12 amino acids. Trimming at V came to 7 bases and at J to 3 bases, leaving 3 bases not matched to a gene. The DNA of the CDR3 is TGTGCCAGCACGGGGGGATTCTACGAGCAGTACTTC. It translates to CASTGGFYEQYF. Filled out from reference TRBV2 and TRBJ2-7, the complete variable domain reads EPEVTQTPSHQVTQMGQEVILRCVPISNHLYFYWYRQILGQKVEFLVSFYNNEISEKSEIFDDQFSVERPDGSNFTLKIRSTKLEDSAMYFCASTGGFYEQYFGPGTRLTVT.

V gene TRBV27 combines with J gene TRBJ2-3; tentatively, D is TRBD1 (5 bases). CDR1 is MNHEY and CDR2 is SMNVEV in the germline V gene (reference sequence). V lost 0 bases and J 3 bases, leaving 13 bases between the germline ends. The CDR3 is made up of 16 amino acids. The CDR3 here is CASSLSWGERTDTQYF. CDR3 nucleotides: TGTGCCAGCAGTTTATCCTGGGGCGAGAGGACAGATACGCAGTATTTT.

V and J are TRBV27 and TRBJ2-2; TRBD1 matches at 11 bases. V gave up 5 bases and J gave up 4 bases; unmatched junction bases: 6. Germline V gene sequence: CDR1 MNHEY, CDR2 SMNVEV (reference sequence). The CDR3 extends over 16 amino acids. CDR3 amino acids: CASSPWDRGVTGELFF. The CDR3 nucleotides read TGTGCCAGCAGTCCATGGGACAGGGGGGTCACCGGGGAGCTGTTTTTT.

The chain is built from TRBV27 and TRBJ2-3; 11 nucleotides align to TRBD1. CDR3 length: 17 amino acids. Germline lookup yields CDR1 MNHEY and CDR2 SMNVEV (reference sequence). Trimming at V came to 5 bases and at J to 0 bases, leaving 7 bases not matched to a gene. For the CDR3, the DNA is TGTGCCAGCAGTATGGGGACAGGGGGTTTTAGCACAGATACGCAGTATTTT. It codes for CASSMGTGGFSTDTQYF.

Details on this clone: The sample has other DNA sequences that encode this CDR3 too. The chain links TRBV6-5 to TRBJ1-1, with D maybe TRBD1 (5 bases). V was trimmed by 2 bases and J by 8 bases, leaving 6 bases between them. The CDR3 covers 11 residues. Germline assignment: CDR1 MNHEY and CDR2 SVGAGI. The CDR3 region has the DNA TGTGCCAGCAGTTACGGGACGGAAGCTTTCTTT. Translated: CASSYGTEAFF.

Details on this clone: Relative to the germline gene, one junction end is altered; a read error may explain this. This sequence joins TRBV6-5 and TRBJ1-2; 7 positions agree with TRBD1. Germline V lookup: CDR1 MNHEY, CDR2 SVGAGI. The CDR3 has 15 residues. DNA for the CDR3: TGTGCCAGCAGATACTGCAGGACAGGTAATTATGGCTACACCTTC. This sequence encodes CASRYCRTGNYGYTF.

V gene TRBV14 combines with J gene TRBJ1-3; 7 nucleotides match TRBD1. CDR3 size: 16 residues. CDR1 and CDR2 (germline): SGHDN, FVKESK. With 4 bases clipped from V and 0 bases from J, the junction kept 6 bases outside the gene matches. The CDR3 is CASSLGTEGSGNTIYF. CDR3 nucleotide sequence: TGTGCCAGCAGCCTTGGGACAGAAGGCTCTGGAAACACCATATATTTT.

Comment on this clone: This sequence may be a read error, since a much larger clone differs from it by one base. The identical CDR3 is also encoded by other nucleotide sequences in the sample. CDR3 loop: CASSLGQGYEQYF. The DNA of the CDR3 is TGTGCCAGCAGTCTGGGACAGGGCTACGAGCAGTACTTC. The rearrangement links TRBV28 to TRBJ2-7; 9 nucleotides match TRBD1. J was trimmed by 3 bases and V by 5 bases; bases with no gene match: 2. Germline CDR1 MDHEN, CDR2 SYDVKM. The length of the CDR3 is 13 residues.

V usage is TRBV7-2 and J usage is TRBJ2-1; 12 bases agree with TRBD2. This CDR3 contains 17 residues. J was trimmed by 4 bases and V by 1 base; bases with no gene match: 5. The V gene's germline CDR1 is SGHTA and CDR2 FQGNSA. The CDR3 is CASSLDPGLAGYNEQFF. CDR3 sequence (DNA): TGTGCCAGCAGCTTAGATCCAGGACTAGCGGGGTACAATGAGCAGTTCTTC.

The chain joins TRBV10-2 to TRBJ2-3, with D unresolved. The CDR3 covers 12 residues. The germline V gene encodes CDR1 WSHSY and CDR2 SAAADI. Deletions cut 6 bases from V and 4 bases from J, with 8 bases between. For the CDR3, the DNA is TGCGCCAGCAGGGGCACATCAGATACGCAGTATTTT. It encodes CASRGTSDTQYF.

The chain has TRBV4-1 and TRBJ2-7, with TRBD1 identical over 7 bases. Germline V lookup: CDR1 MGHRA, CDR2 YSYEKL. The CDR3 is 15 residues long. V gave up 2 bases and J gave up 2 bases; unmatched junction bases: 6. CDR3 DNA sequence: TGCGCCAGCAGCCAACTCGAGGGGGCGACCTACGAGCAGTACTTC. It specifies CASSQLEGATYEQYF.

The gene calls are TRBV30 and TRBJ2-7; D is unclear. The germline V gene has CDR1 GTSNPN and CDR2 SVGIG (reference sequence). CDR3 length: 12 amino acids. V lost 3 bases to trimming and J lost 10 bases, with 16 bases between them. The CDR3 DNA follows: TGTGCCTGGAGCCTGGTAGAGTCTCAACAGTACTTC. Its protein product is CAWSLVESQQYF.